The 10 T cell receptor beta chains below were found in one sample sequenced in a study of low-dose radiotherapy and immunotherapy resistance in tumors. The time point here: after trial treatment. Regarding treatment: LDRT plus nivolumab, ipilimumab, low-dose cyclophosphamide and aspirin (RACIN trial). cDNA synthesis used a TRAV/TRBV-specific primer set for both chains. With a V-primer adapter and a constant-region primer, TCRs were amplified for roughly 18 PCR cycles. TCRdb independently ran MiXCR on the reads; one entry per CDR3 protein. The repertoire holds under 90,000 distinct CDR3 sequences, 15% to 20% seen once, with less than 1.5% in the top ten. The source material was PBMCs, sampled after low-dose radiotherapy plus immunotherapy. Receptor source: a male donor with prostate cancer.

This clonotype was found many times. The chain has TRBV7-9 and TRBJ2-7; 11 nucleotides align to TRBD2. The CDR3 contains 19 residues. V was clipped by 4 bases and J by 1 base; unmatched bases: 15. Germline CDR1 is SEHNR and CDR2 is FQNEAQ (reference sequence). The CDR3 DNA reads TGTGCCAGCAGCTCCCGAGGGACTAGCGGTCCCACCATATCCTACGAGCAGTACTTC. Protein sequence: CASSSRGTSGPTISYEQYF. The entire variable domain, with the rest obtained from reference TRBV7-9 and TRBJ2-7, is as follows: DTGVSQNPRHKITKRGQNVTFRCDPISEHNRLYWYRQTLGQGPEFLTYFQNEAQLEKSRLLSDRFSAERPKGSFSTLEIQRTEQGDSAMYLCASSSRGTSGPTISYEQYFGPGTRLTVT.

This clonotype was found many times. The rearrangement links TRBV3-1 to TRBJ2-6, with TRBD1 matching over 9 bases. CDR1 and CDR2 from the germline V gene are LGHDT and YNNKEL (reference sequence). The junction had 7 bases not matched to a gene; V was cut back by 4 bases and J by 0 bases. The length of the CDR3 is 18 residues. CDR3 amino acids: CASSLLGTGFSGANVLTF. For the CDR3, the DNA is TGTGCCAGCAGCCTACTCGGGACAGGGTTCTCTGGGGCCAACGTCCTGACTTTC.

At least ten counts were recorded for this clonotype. The chain is built from TRBV2 and TRBJ2-5; TRBD2 matches 8 bases. Trimming at V came to 7 bases and at J to 5 bases, leaving 0 bases not matched to a gene. Germline loops: CDR1 SNHLY, CDR2 FYNNEI. This CDR3 has 11 residues. The CDR3 reads CASTGGETQYF. CDR3 DNA: TGTGCCAGCACGGGGGGGGAGACCCAGTACTTC.

This clonotype was seen ten or more times. The chain employs TRBV6-5 and TRBJ1-5; D is ambiguous. Germline values: CDR1 MNHEY, CDR2 SVGAGI. This CDR3 comprises 15 residues. Trimming removed 0 bases from V and 4 bases from J, with 10 bases in between. CDR3 residues: CASSYSSETNQPQHF. Here the CDR3 DNA reads TGTGCCAGCAGTTACTCTTCAGAAACTAATCAGCCCCAGCATTTT.

A few counts support this clonotype. The chain couples TRBV7-2 to TRBJ2-7; 11 bases map to TRBD1. The germline CDR1 and CDR2 sequences are SGHTA and FQGNSA. V was clipped by 8 bases and J by 6 bases; unmatched bases: 9. The CDR3 has 14 amino acids. For the CDR3, the DNA is TGTGCCAGCGCTGAGGACAGGGGGCGCGCCGAGCAGTACTTC. Protein sequence: CASAEDRGRAEQYF.

This clonotype has a count of ten or more. A read error is possible here, since a much larger clone lies one base away. The chain carries TRBV3-1 and TRBJ1-1; possibly TRBD1 for D (6 bases). Germline CDR1 is LGHDT and CDR2 is YNNKEL (reference sequence). The CDR3 sequence is 14 residues long. V was clipped by 0 bases and J by 1 base, with 6 bases between them. The CDR3 is CASSQETGNTEAFF. In nucleotides, the CDR3 is TGTGCCAGCAGCCAAGAGACAGGGAACACTGAAGCTTTCTTT.

This clonotype appeared a few times. This chain uses TRBV18 with TRBJ2-3; no firm D call. V lost 6 bases and J 0 bases, leaving 4 bases between the germline ends. This CDR3 spans 12 amino acids. Germline-derived CDR1 and CDR2 are KGHSH and LQKENI. The CDR3 is CASSESTDTQYF. CDR3 nucleotides: TGTGCCAGCTCGGAGAGCACAGATACGCAGTATTTT.

This clonotype was seen many times. The chain is built from TRBV18 and TRBJ1-4; D is perhaps TRBD1 (6 bases). CDR1 KGHSH and CDR2 LQKENI come from the germline V gene. The V end lost 4 bases, the J end lost 6 bases, and 9 bases lay between the germline ends. The CDR3 has 13 amino acids. The CDR3 coding sequence is TGTGCCAGCTCACGGGGGCAGGATGAAAAACTGTTTTTT. It yields the protein CASSRGQDEKLFF.

The rearrangement uses TRBV20-1 and TRBJ1-1; tentatively, D is TRBD1 (6 bases). The germline CDR1 and CDR2 sequences are DFQATT and SNEGSKA (reference sequence). The ends were cut back, 1 base at V and 0 bases at J, with 21 bases in the middle. The CDR3 extends over 18 amino acids. CDR3 protein: CSARGLGTQPTMNTEAFF. The CDR3 DNA sequence: TGCAGTGCTAGAGGCCTCGGGACACAACCTACCATGAACACTGAAGCTTTCTTT.

This clonotype has a count of ten or more. J is TRBJ2-1 and V is TRBV3-1; 8 positions agree with TRBD1. The CDR3 is made up of 13 amino acids. CDR1 and CDR2 from the germline V gene are LGHDT and YNNKEL (reference sequence). V lost 3 bases, J lost 9 bases, and 4 bases stayed unmatched. As DNA, the CDR3 is TGTGCCAGCAGCCAGCAGGGGGCTGGTGAGCAGTTCTTC. It encodes CASSQQGAGEQFF.